This T cell receptor beta chain was captured by sequencing in a study of CD8 T cells in ankylosing spondylitis. This clonotype was seen a few times. The antigen remains undetermined. TCRdb fed the 5' RACE reads into MiXCR, producing one record per CDR3 protein. The sample records 800,000 to 900,000 distinct CDR3 sequences, about 10% being singletons. V lost 8 bases and J lost 4, with 6 bases in between. The CDR3 is 11 residues long. The germline gives CDR1 MNHNY, CDR2 SVGAGI (reference sequence). Findings and caveats of the study: Within matched ankylosing spondylitis synovial fluid, disease-linked clones were reportedly significantly enriched. Typical of ankylosing spondylitis blood, it appeared, was a TCR beta motif of roughly eight highly homologous variants.

The source is a male donor with ankylosing spondylitis. The genes are TRBV6-6 and TRBJ2-1, with D unresolved. The sequenced sample consisted of blood, either unsorted or a sorted T cell fraction (not recorded which). The CDR3 nucleotides read TGTGCCAGCTGGCGGTACAATGAGCAGTTCTTC. The encoded protein is CASWRYNEQFF.